A single sample gave rise to the 20 T cell receptor beta chains below, sequenced in a study of CD8 T cells in ankylosing spondylitis. In TCRdb, the 5' RACE reads were re-called with MiXCR into one record per CDR3 protein. Here the sample spans more than 95,000 distinct CDR3 sequences, roughly 8.7% being singletons. The sequenced sample consisted of blood, either unsorted or a sorted T cell fraction (not recorded which). Receptor source: a male donor with ankylosing spondylitis or in good health (not recorded which).

At least ten counts were recorded for this clonotype. The rearrangement links TRBV7-2 to TRBJ2-1; D perhaps matches TRBD1 (5 bases). The germline V and J ends were trimmed by 0 bases and 0 bases, with 15 bases remaining between them. From germline, CDR1 is SGHTA and CDR2 FQGNSA. This CDR3 comprises 18 residues. For the CDR3, the DNA is TGTGCCAGCAGCTTAGCGGGGCAGGACACCAGCTCCTACAATGAGCAGTTCTTC. Translating gives CASSLAGQDTSSYNEQFF.

Concerning this clonotype: A junction boundary mismatches the germline segment, possibly from a read error. V is TRBV12-3 or TRBV12-4 and J is TRBJ2-2; D is tentatively TRBD1 or TRBD2 (5 bases each). The CDR3 has 15 amino acids. The CDR3 loop is CASSFRAANTGALFF. CDR3 in DNA: TGTGCCAGCAGTTTCCGGGCCGCGAACACCGGGGCGCTGTTTTTT.

This clonotype was picked up many times. The chain is built from TRBV9 and TRBJ2-1; 8 bases fit TRBD2. CDR1 SGDLS and CDR2 YYNGEE come from the germline V gene. J gave up 5 bases and V 4 bases, and 8 bases lay outside the gene matches. This CDR3 comprises 15 residues. CDR3 sequence: CASSTIAGLNNEQFF. CDR3 DNA sequence: TGTGCCAGCAGCACAATAGCGGGGTTGAACAATGAGCAGTTCTTC.

Regarding this clonotype: This may arise from a read error, as a much more abundant clone is one base away. The rearrangement uses TRBV7-9 and TRBJ2-1, with D possibly being TRBD2 (5 bases). CDR1 is SEHNR and CDR2 is FQNEAQ in the germline V gene (reference sequence). The CDR3 is 9 amino acids. For the CDR3, the DNA is TGTACCGCGGGTCCTGAGCAGTTCTTC. As protein: CTAGPEQFF.

This clonotype came up many times. J is TRBJ2-1 and V is TRBV6-2 or TRBV6-3; 12 positions match TRBD2. The CDR3 is 16 amino acids. Germline V lookup: CDR1 MNHEY, CDR2 SVGEGT. J gave up 7 bases and V 2 bases, and 6 bases lay outside the gene matches. CDR3 region: CASSYPGLAGLNEQFF. CDR3 in DNA: TGTGCCAGCAGTTACCCCGGACTAGCGGGACTGAATGAGCAGTTCTTC.

This clonotype was counted at least ten times. The chain couples TRBV14 to TRBJ1-1; a possible D gene is TRBD1 (6 bases). V dropped 1 base and J dropped 11 bases, with 11 bases sitting between them. The CDR3 spans 12 residues. The germline CDR1 and CDR2 sequences are SGHDN and FVKESK. The CDR3: CASSQGGHWAFF. The CDR3 nucleotides are TGTGCCAGCAGCCAAGGGGGACACTGGGCTTTCTTT. The full variable domain, rest sourced from reference TRBV14 and TRBJ1-1, is EAGVTQFPSHSVIEKGQTVTLRCDPISGHDNLYWYRRVMGKEIKFLLHFVKESKQDESGMPNNRFLAERTGGTYSTLKVQPAELEDSGVYFCASSQGGHWAFFGQGTRLTVV.

This clonotype was detected many times. The chain has TRBV20-1 and TRBJ2-5; 7 nucleotides line up with TRBD1. V was pared by 5 bases and J by 2 bases, with 11 bases of the junction left unmatched. Germline values: CDR1 DFQATT, CDR2 SNEGSKA (reference sequence). The CDR3 totals 15 residues. In nucleotides, the CDR3 is TGCAGTGCTTTTGACAGGGTTAGCTGGCAAGAGACCCAGTACTTC. This encodes CSAFDRVSWQETQYF.

This clonotype was detected many times. The chain couples TRBV7-9 to TRBJ1-2, with D possibly matching TRBD1 (6 bases). CDR1 and CDR2 from the germline V gene are SEHNR and FQNEAQ (reference sequence). V lost 7 bases and J lost 8, with 20 bases in between. The CDR3 has 14 amino acids. The CDR3 spells CASTGTLNWGGYTF. The CDR3 DNA reads as TGTGCCAGCACGGGGACATTGAATTGGGGAGGCTACACCTTC.

The chain carries TRBV12-1 and TRBJ2-1; the table gives TRBD1 as D, unverified against the DNA. TRBV12-1 is given as a pseudogene. This CDR3 has 16 amino acids. The CDR3 DNA follows: TGTGCCAGCAGCTTTGTCTTCTGGTGGGGGGTCAATGAGCAGTTCTTC. Its protein product is CASSFVFWWGVNEQFF.

This rearrangement joins TRBV3-1 to TRBJ1-5; maybe TRBD1 (5 bases). This CDR3 has 16 residues. Per the germline V gene, CDR1 is LGHDT and CDR2 is YNNKEL (reference sequence). Trimming removed 4 bases at V and 9 bases at J, with 22 bases between. Written as DNA, the CDR3 is TGTGCCAGCAGCCTCCGCTCCGGGACGGGGGAGGGGCCCCAGCATTTT. Amino acids: CASSLRSGTGEGPQHF.

A few counts support this clonotype. V gene TRBV7-9 combines with J gene TRBJ2-4, with D perhaps TRBD1 (6 bases). From germline, CDR1 is SEHNR and CDR2 FQNEAQ (reference sequence). Trimming took 5 bases from V and 13 from J, leaving 15 bases between them. The CDR3 covers 12 residues. This CDR3 is CASSAGTPGQYF. DNA of the CDR3: TGTGCCAGCAGCGCTGGGACACCGGGGCAGTACTTC.

About this clonotype: The final CDR3 position lacks the conserved phenylalanine or tryptophan, pointing to a likely read error. The chain has TRBV12-3 or TRBV12-4 and TRBJ1-1; weak D call: TRBD1 (5 bases). V was shortened by 8 bases and J by 5 bases, with 15 bases between the two germline ends. The CDR3 is made up of 13 amino acids. Written as DNA, the CDR3 is TGTGCCAGCTCTGTCCCAGGGTTGACTGAAGCTTTCCTT. This gives the protein CASSVPGLTEAFL.

The table lists this clonotype with many counts. This chain joins TRBV6-1 and TRBJ1-1; no firm D call. Germline CDR1 and CDR2: MNHNS and SASEGT. Trimming pared 6 bases from V and 0 bases from J, leaving 8 bases between. CDR3 size: 13 residues. CDR3 in amino acids: CASSRLLNTEAFF. Written as DNA, the CDR3 is TGTGCCAGCAGCAGGTTATTGAACACTGAAGCTTTCTTT.

This clonotype was detected many times. V and J are TRBV29-1 and TRBJ2-1; weak D call: TRBD2 (7 bases). This CDR3 comprises 12 residues. V was clipped by 6 bases and J by 9 bases, with 15 bases between them. Germline CDR1 reads SQVTM; CDR2 reads ANQGSEA. The DNA for the CDR3 is TGCAGCGTGGATCGAGGGGGGGCTGAGCAGTTCTTC. It translates to CSVDRGGAEQFF.

This clonotype occurred many times. J is TRBJ2-3 and V is TRBV6-2 or TRBV6-3, with TRBD1 identical over 10 bases. Germline CDR1 and CDR2: MNHEY and SVGEGT. This CDR3 is 17 amino acids long. Trimming removed 6 bases from V and 1 base from J; junction bases left unmatched: 10. This chain's CDR3 is CASSPRDRGFGTDTQYF. The CDR3 coding sequence is TGTGCCAGCAGCCCCCGGGACAGGGGATTTGGCACAGATACGCAGTATTTT.

The sample holds many counts of this clonotype. The gene calls are TRBV7-6 and TRBJ1-2, with 7 bases lining up with TRBD1. The CDR3 is 14 amino acids. V gave up 4 bases and J gave up 6 bases; unmatched junction bases: 8. CDR1 is SGHVS and CDR2 is FNYEAQ in the germline V gene. This chain's CDR3 is CASSSRQGENGYTF. CDR3 bases: TGTGCCAGCAGCTCTAGACAGGGAGAGAATGGCTACACCTTC.

This clonotype was seen many times. The genes are TRBV10-3 and TRBJ1-5; D is undetermined. The CDR3 loop spans 15 amino acids. Germline V lookup: CDR1 ENHRY, CDR2 SYGVKD. Trimming cost V 0 bases and J 4 bases, with 10 bases left between them. The CDR3 sequence is CAISESGVGNQPQHF. CDR3 sequence (DNA): TGTGCCATCAGTGAGTCAGGTGTGGGGAATCAGCCCCAGCATTTT.

The table lists this clonotype with many counts. This chain connects TRBV11-2 to TRBJ2-3; possible D gene TRBD1, 6 bases. Trimming pared 4 bases from V and 2 bases from J, leaving 16 bases between. The CDR3 has 16 amino acids. Germline lookup yields CDR1 SGHAT and CDR2 FQNNGV. As DNA, the CDR3 is TGTGCCAGCAGCTCCAGCTTAGGGGGATACACAGATACGCAGTATTTT. Translated: CASSSSLGGYTDTQYF.

The chain has TRBV12-3 or TRBV12-4 and TRBJ2-2, with a tentative D call TRBD2 (5 bases). The V gene lost 3 bases and the J gene lost 4 bases, with 12 bases spanning the gap. The CDR3 extends over 15 amino acids. The DNA for the CDR3 is TGTGCCAGCAGTTTCAGAGGGAGCCCCACCGGGGAGCTGTTTTTT. Translated: CASSFRGSPTGELFF.

This clonotype has a count of ten or more. The V gene is TRBV27, the J gene TRBJ1-5; 8 nucleotides agree with TRBD1. Germline V gene lookup returns CDR1 MNHEY and CDR2 SMNVEV (reference sequence). The CDR3 is 15 amino acids. The trim removed 6 bases at V and 7 bases at J, leaving 11 bases unmatched. CDR3 bases: TGTGCCAGCAGCAGGACAGGGTGGGGAGAGCAGCCCCAGCATTTT. Translation gives CASSRTGWGEQPQHF.